The 15 T cell receptor beta chains reported below all come from one sample, sequenced in a study of molecular identifiers for immune sequencing clone quantification. TCRdb re-called the PCR reads with MiXCR, one entry per CDR3 protein. The sample includes more than 450,000 distinct CDR3 sequences, about a fifth of them seen just once. Sequenced sample: naive CD8+ T cells from blood, with Jurkat cell RNA spiked in. Subset meaning: FACS-sorted CD8+CD4-CCR7+CD45RA+ naive T cells. The receptors come from a human donor in good health. Some libraries in this study had Jurkat cell RNA spiked in.

Only a few counts were recorded for this clonotype. The chain carries TRBV4-1 and TRBJ2-7; D call uncertain. CDR1 and CDR2 from the germline V gene are MGHRA and YSYEKL. This CDR3 region has 14 residues. V was pared by 0 bases and J by 1 base, with 7 bases between. CDR3 sequence reads: CASSQEFTSYEQYF. The CDR3 region has the DNA TGCGCCAGCAGCCAAGAATTTACTTCCTACGAGCAGTACTTC.

This clonotype has at least ten counts. The chain links TRBV28 to TRBJ1-1, with D possibly matching TRBD1 (6 bases). The CDR3 is 14 residues long. Trimming cost V 3 bases and J 4 bases, with 12 bases left between them. Germline V CDR1 and CDR2: MDHEN, SYDVKM. This CDR3 reads CASSLLQGTTEAFF. The CDR3 DNA reads TGTGCCAGCAGTTTGTTACAGGGCACCACTGAAGCTTTCTTT.

This clonotype has at least ten counts. V usage is TRBV4-1 and J usage is TRBJ1-1; a possible D gene is TRBD1 (6 bases). The V end lost 1 base, the J end lost 0 bases, and 15 bases lay between the germline ends. CDR1 is MGHRA and CDR2 is YSYEKL in the germline V gene. The CDR3 runs 17 residues. CDR3 bases: TGCGCCAGCAGCCAAGGCGGGGGGCAAACCATGAACACTGAAGCTTTCTTT. As protein: CASSQGGGQTMNTEAFF.

This clonotype was seen ten or more times. This chain links TRBV7-6 with TRBJ2-3, with 10 bases aligning to TRBD2. The CDR3 runs 19 residues. Trimming cost V 1 base and J 4 bases; bases outside gene matches: 14. Germline V gene data show CDR1 as SGHVS and CDR2 as FNYEAQ. CDR3 sequence reads: CASSLDILASGRYSDTQYF. DNA of the CDR3: TGTGCCAGCAGCTTAGATATCTTGGCTAGCGGGAGATATTCAGATACGCAGTATTTT. The full variable domain, with the rest looked up from reference TRBV7-6 and TRBJ2-3, is GAGVSQSPRYKVTKRGQDVALRCDPISGHVSLYWYRQALGQGPEFLTYFNYEAQQDKSGLPNDRFSAERPEGSISTLTIQRTEQRDSAMYRCASSLDILASGRYSDTQYFGPGTRLTVL.

This chain connects TRBV5-1 to TRBJ2-7; TRBD1 matches 11 bases. Germline CDR1 and CDR2: SGHRS and YFSETQ. V lost 4 bases to trimming and J lost 4 bases; unmatched junction nucleotides: 10. There are 16 residues in the CDR3. CDR3 sequence: CASSTGQGALNYEQYF. As DNA, the CDR3 is TGCGCCAGCAGCACCGGACAGGGGGCCTTGAATTACGAGCAGTACTTC.

In its sample, this clonotype was seen a few times. The V gene is TRBV7-8, the J gene TRBJ1-1, with no clear D. CDR3 length: 12 amino acids. Germline V gene sequence: CDR1 SGHVS, CDR2 FQNEAQ. Trimming cost V 5 bases and J 3 bases, with 7 bases left between them. The CDR3 bases are TGTGCCAGCAGCCCTCCATACACTGAAGCTTTCTTT. It translates to CASSPPYTEAFF.

This clonotype was picked up many times. The rearrangement uses TRBV5-1 and TRBJ2-7; TRBD1 agrees at 10 bases. Per germline, CDR1 SGHRS and CDR2 YFSETQ. There are 15 residues in the CDR3. Trimming removed 4 bases from V and 3 bases from J; junction bases left unmatched: 7. Here the CDR3 reads CASSAETGGFYEQYF. The CDR3 DNA reads TGCGCCAGCAGCGCTGAGACAGGGGGCTTCTACGAGCAGTACTTC.

This clonotype was seen once. The junction and the germline gene differ at one end; a read error may be behind it. This chain connects TRBV27 to TRBJ2-5; no clear D. The CDR3 contains 11 residues. Looked up from germline, CDR1 is MNHEY and CDR2 is SMNVEV (reference sequence). DNA for the CDR3: TGTGCCAGCAGTCCCCCAGAGACCCGGTACTTC. It translates to CASSPPETRYF.

Many counts were recorded for this clonotype. The chain employs TRBV4-3 and TRBJ2-7; 8 nucleotides align to TRBD2. V dropped 4 bases and J dropped 5; count of bases not matched to a gene: 7. Per the germline V gene, CDR1 is LGHNA and CDR2 is YSLEER. The CDR3 spans 14 residues. The CDR3: CASSPERELNEQYF. The CDR3, as DNA: TGCGCCAGCAGCCCGGAGCGGGAGCTCAACGAGCAGTACTTC.

A few counts support this clonotype. CDR3 DNA sequence: TGCGCCAGCAGCCAAGGGAGAGGTGGGGAAGCTTTCTTT. It is translated as CASSQGRGGEAFF. The chain couples TRBV4-1 to TRBJ1-1; the D is unclear. From germline, CDR1 is MGHRA and CDR2 YSYEKL. The CDR3 is 13 residues long. The germline V and J ends were trimmed by 1 base and 8 bases, with 11 bases remaining between them.

On this clonotype itself: A read error may be the cause here, since a much bigger clone is one base away. V is TRBV4-1 and J is TRBJ2-1; 7 nucleotides agree with TRBD1. This CDR3 spans 13 amino acids. Unmatched junction bases numbered 4, after V lost 4 bases and J lost 7 bases. The germline CDR1 and CDR2 sequences are MGHRA and YSYEKL. CDR3 region: CASSPNRGNEQFF. CDR3 coding DNA: TGCGCCAGCAGCCCCAACAGGGGAAATGAGCAGTTCTTC.

This clonotype was seen a few times. The rearrangement links TRBV15 to TRBJ1-1; 7 bases match TRBD1. In germline, CDR1 is LNHNV, CDR2 YYDKDF (reference sequence). Unmatched junction bases numbered 4, after V lost 0 bases and J lost 6 bases. This CDR3 has 14 amino acids. The CDR3 here is CATSRDEGASEAFF. DNA for the CDR3: TGTGCCACCAGCAGAGATGAGGGGGCCTCTGAAGCTTTCTTT.

Notes on this clonotype: Sequence at one end of the junction differs from germline and may be a read error. The chain is built from TRBV7-9 and TRBJ2-7; D not certain. There are 11 residues in the CDR3. Germline CDR1 and CDR2: SEHNR and FQNEAQ (reference sequence). Written as DNA, the CDR3 is TGTGCCGGCAGCTTATCTTACGAGCAGTACTTC. The encoded protein is CAGSLSYEQYF.

V and J are TRBV6-2 or TRBV6-3 and TRBJ2-3; 11 positions agree with TRBD2. CDR3 size: 15 residues. Germline values: CDR1 MNHEY, CDR2 SVGEGT. With V trimmed by 7 bases and J by 2 bases, 5 bases remained unmatched. CDR3 DNA sequence: TGTGCCAGCAATTTACTAGCGGGGGCCACAGATACGCAGTATTTT. It translates to CASNLLAGATDTQYF.

Note on this clonotype: The CDR3 carries no conserved terminal phenylalanine or tryptophan, so it likely arises from a read error. V and J are TRBV28 and TRBJ2-7, with D possibly TRBD1 on 6 matching bases. The CDR3 is made up of 15 amino acids. From germline, CDR1 is MDHEN and CDR2 SYDVKM. Trimming cost V 3 bases and J 1 base, with 13 bases left between them. CDR3 sequence reads: CASSFRGHRSYEQYL. The CDR3 DNA is TGTGCCAGCAGTTTTCGGGGACACCGATCCTACGAGCAGTACCTC.